The clone carrying this T cell receptor (beta chain) was counted only a few times. Its specificity is not known. The authors reverse transcribed all of the isolated RNA, so sequencing captured expressed TCRB transcripts. The protocol was immunoSEQ multiplex PCR, while the TCRdb copy is restricted to in-frame clones and leaves out a portion. The repertoire has 95,000 to 150,000 clones, about 17% of them found once; the top ten carry around 2.5%. These data come from a study of beta chain features in type 1 diabetes. General study points: The study found moderately but significantly shorter TCRB CDR3s in all four CD4+ subsets of Type 1 diabetes patients.

The V gene's germline CDR1 is SEHNR and CDR2 FQNEAQ (reference sequence). This CDR3 spans 14 amino acids. Trimming removed 4 bases at V and 6 bases at J, with 14 bases between. V is TRBV7-9 and J is TRBJ2-3, with D unresolved. Sequenced material: central memory CD4+ T cells from blood. The TCR originated in a man aged 25-45 years with type 1 diabetes. The CDR3 here is CASSSANSADTQYF. CDR3 sequence (DNA): TGTGCCAGCAGCTCCGCAAACAGCGCCGATACGCAGTATTTT. Full variable domain (missing parts from reference TRBV7-9 and TRBJ2-3): DTGVSQNPRHKITKRGQNVTFRCDPISEHNRLYWYRQTLGQGPEFLTYFQNEAQLEKSRLLSDRFSAERPKGSFSTLEIQRTEQGDSAMYLCASSSANSADTQYFGPGTRLTVL.